A selection of T cell receptor beta chains follows, all from one sample in a study of blood T cell repertoires in COVID-19. Method: immunoSEQ multiplex PCR; TCRdb's copy keeps in-frame clones and lacks some. The profile shows approximately 300,000 clones, about 89% of them singletons. Input material: PBMCs or T cells enriched from blood (not recorded which). These receptor sequences come from a man between 60 and 75 years old who had recovered from COVID-19. CDR3s include the opening cysteine and the closing phenylalanine or tryptophan. A D gene is named only where the DNA matches it firmly. Clone size is stated in some rows and not others, as once, few, many or a class when expanded.

d_call: TRBD1; j_call: TRBJ1-1; clone_size: few; v_call: TRBV28; cdr3_nt: TGTGCCAGCAGTTTATGGGGGACAGGGATGAACACTGAAGCTTTCTTT; cdr3_aa: CASSLWGTGMNTEAFF
d_call: TRBD2; j_call: TRBJ2-5; clone_size: NA; v_call: TRBV24-1; cdr3_nt: TGTGCCACCAGGAGCGGGGGGGGAGAGACCCAGTACTTC; cdr3_aa: CATRSGGGETQYF
d_call: NA; j_call: TRBJ1-2; clone_size: NA; v_call: TRBV4-3; cdr3_nt: TGCGCCAGCAGCCAAGATGTGAGGTATGGCTACACCTTC; cdr3_aa: CASSQDVRYGYTF
d_call: NA; j_call: TRBJ2-7; clone_size: once; v_call: TRBV3-1/TRBV3-2; cdr3_nt: TGTGCCAGCAGCCAAGGTGGCCAGGTGGCTTACGAGCAGTACTTC; cdr3_aa: CASSQGGQVAYEQYF
d_call: TRBD1; j_call: TRBJ1-5; clone_size: NA; v_call: TRBV9; cdr3_nt: TGTGCCAGCAGCGTCGGGACAGAAACATCCGCCCAGCATTTT; cdr3_aa: CASSVGTETSAQHF
d_call: NA; j_call: TRBJ1-1; clone_size: NA; v_call: TRBV7-3; cdr3_nt: TGTGCCAGCAGCTTCCACTCCGGGGGTAACACTGAAGCTTTCTTT; cdr3_aa: CASSFHSGGNTEAFF
d_call: NA; j_call: TRBJ2-1; clone_size: NA; v_call: TRBV29-1; cdr3_nt: TGCAGCGTTTGGAAGGGGAACGAGCAGTTCTTC; cdr3_aa: CSVWKGNEQFF
d_call: NA; j_call: TRBJ1-2; clone_size: NA; v_call: TRBV5-1; cdr3_nt: TGCGCCAGCAGCTTGGGCCAGGCAGGGCAGAATGGCTACACCTTC; cdr3_aa: CASSLGQAGQNGYTF
d_call: TRBD2; j_call: TRBJ2-4; clone_size: NA; v_call: TRBV3-1/TRBV3-2; cdr3_nt: TGTGCCAGCAGCCTGGTTGGCGGGAGGTTAAAAAACATTCAGTACTTC; cdr3_aa: CASSLVGGRLKNIQYF
d_call: NA; j_call: TRBJ2-5; clone_size: NA; v_call: TRBV29-1; cdr3_nt: TGCAGCGTCAGGGGTCTCCCGCAAGAGACCCAGTACTTC; cdr3_aa: CSVRGLPQETQYF
d_call: TRBD2; j_call: TRBJ2-1; clone_size: NA; v_call: TRBV24-1; cdr3_nt: TGTGCCACCAGTGATCCGGGACTAGCGGAAAGCTCCTACAATGAGCAGTTCTTC; cdr3_aa: CATSDPGLAESSYNEQFF
d_call: NA; j_call: TRBJ2-2; clone_size: NA; v_call: TRBV7-2; cdr3_nt: TGTGCCAGCAGCGTACAGGGAGACTGGGAGCTGTTTTTT; cdr3_aa: CASSVQGDWELFF
d_call: NA; j_call: TRBJ1-5; clone_size: NA; v_call: TRBV18; cdr3_nt: TGTGCCAGCTCACCTGGTCAGGGCCTAAATCAGCCCCAGCATTTT; cdr3_aa: CASSPGQGLNQPQHF
d_call: NA; j_call: TRBJ2-2; clone_size: NA; v_call: TRBV19; cdr3_nt: TGTGCCAGTAGTATAGCGGGCAGGAGGGCGTACGCCGGGGAGCTGTTTTTT; cdr3_aa: CASSIAGRRAYAGELFF
d_call: TRBD1; j_call: TRBJ2-7; clone_size: NA; v_call: TRBV18; cdr3_nt: TGTGCCAGCGCCGACAGGGACGAGCAGTACTTC; cdr3_aa: CASADRDEQYF
d_call: NA; j_call: TRBJ2-5; clone_size: NA; v_call: TRBV5-5; cdr3_nt: TGTGCCAGCAGCTTGGAGGGGCGCCAAGAGACCCAGTACTTC; cdr3_aa: CASSLEGRQETQYF
d_call: NA; j_call: TRBJ1-1; clone_size: once; v_call: TRBV2; cdr3_nt: TGTGCCAGCAGGAGAGACAGGACTCTGAACACTGAAGCTTTCTTT; cdr3_aa: CASRRDRTLNTEAFF
d_call: NA; j_call: TRBJ2-3; clone_size: NA; v_call: TRBV7-3; cdr3_nt: TGTGCCAGCAGCTTATCCTCTTTGAGCACAGATACGCAGTATTTT; cdr3_aa: CASSLSSLSTDTQYF
d_call: NA; j_call: TRBJ2-7; clone_size: NA; v_call: TRBV10-3; cdr3_nt: TGTGCCATCAGTGAGCACGGACAGAGCTCCTACGAGCAGTACTTC; cdr3_aa: CAISEHGQSSYEQYF
d_call: TRBD2; j_call: TRBJ2-7; clone_size: NA; v_call: TRBV4-1; cdr3_nt: TGCGCCAGCAGGTCCACGAGCGGGAGGCTGTACTTC; cdr3_aa: CASRSTSGRLYF
d_call: NA; j_call: TRBJ1-5; clone_size: NA; v_call: TRBV20-1; cdr3_nt: TGCAGTGCTGCAGGGAATCAGCCCCAGCATTTT; cdr3_aa: CSAAGNQPQHF
d_call: TRBD1; j_call: TRBJ2-7; clone_size: once; v_call: TRBV6-2/TRBV6-3; cdr3_nt: TGTGCCAGCAGTGAGACAGGGGACAGCTCCTACGAGCAGTACTTC; cdr3_aa: CASSETGDSSYEQYF
d_call: TRBD2; j_call: TRBJ2-3; clone_size: NA; v_call: TRBV6-5; cdr3_nt: TGTGCCAGCACCCTTAGCGGGAGCAGGGCAGATACGCAGTATTTT; cdr3_aa: CASTLSGSRADTQYF
d_call: NA; j_call: TRBJ2-7; clone_size: NA; v_call: TRBV5-4; cdr3_nt: TGTGCCAGCAGCCCGAGGGGGGGCGACCGTTCCTACGAGCAGTACTTC; cdr3_aa: CASSPRGGDRSYEQYF
d_call: TRBD1; j_call: TRBJ1-6; clone_size: few; v_call: TRBV7-6; cdr3_nt: TGTGCCAGCAGCCCCAGGACAGGGGGTAATTCACCCCTCCACTTT; cdr3_aa: CASSPRTGGNSPLHF
d_call: NA; j_call: TRBJ1-6; clone_size: NA; v_call: TRBV2; cdr3_nt: TGTGCCAGCAGTGAACAGGGCCTCGGAAGTTCACCCCTCCACTTT; cdr3_aa: CASSEQGLGSSPLHF
d_call: NA; j_call: TRBJ1-4; clone_size: NA; v_call: TRBV28; cdr3_nt: TGTGCCAGCAGTTTAACGGACAGTAATGAAAAACTGTTTTTT; cdr3_aa: CASSLTDSNEKLFF